The next 30 T cell receptor beta chains were all read from a single sample in a study of regulatory T cells in long-lasting Graves disease. Combining iRepertoire HTBI primers with Arm-PCR of CDR3 regions, the authors built TCR beta libraries. One entry per CDR3 protein results from TCRdb running MiXCR on the multiplex PCR reads. Of about 290,000 distinct CDR3 sequences listed, 22% were seen once; the top ten hold approximately 60%. Time point meaning: persistent/refractory GD, antithyroid drugs over 5 years with positive TRAb. Generation of the TCR library employed RNA extracted from PBMCs. The specimen was peripheral blood mononuclear cells (PBMCs), collected when the disease was refractory, from a patient treated with antithyroid drugs. These receptors all come from a female donor with Graves disease.

This clonotype was picked up many times. In DNA, the CDR3 is TGTGCCAGCAGTTTACAGGACGGCAAAAACATTCAGTACTTC. Translating it yields CASSLQDGKNIQYF. This chain links TRBV12-3 or TRBV12-4 with TRBJ2-4; no clear D. V was pared by 2 bases and J by 3 bases, with 8 bases between. The CDR3 runs to 14 residues.

This clonotype was detected many times. The chain combines TRBV3-1 with TRBJ1-4; D gene ambiguous. The CDR3 has 14 amino acids. The ends were cut back, 4 bases at V and 7 bases at J, with 13 bases in the middle. The germline CDR1 and CDR2 sequences are LGHDT and YNNKEL (reference sequence). The CDR3 DNA sequence: TGTGCCAGCAGCCCGGATCGAGGTTCTGAAAAACTGTTTTTT. It encodes CASSPDRGSEKLFF. The full variable domain, completed using reference TRBV3-1 and TRBJ1-4, is DTAVSQTPKYLVTQMGNDKSIKCEQNLGHDTMYWYKQDSKKFLKIMFSYNNKELIINETVPNRFSPKSPDKAHLNLHINSLELGDSAVYFCASSPDRGSEKLFFGSGTQLSVL.

The genes are TRBV6-2 or TRBV6-3 and TRBJ1-5; a possible D gene is TRBD1 (5 bases). Trimming took 5 bases from V and 2 from J, leaving 16 bases between them. Germline assignment: CDR1 MNHEY and CDR2 SVGEGT. CDR3 length: 16 amino acids. The CDR3 region is CASSARGSGGNQPQHF. The CDR3 DNA reads TGTGCCAGCAGTGCAAGGGGCTCGGGGGGCAATCAGCCCCAGCATTTT.

This clonotype has ten or more counts. This chain connects TRBV7-9 to TRBJ1-2, with D tentatively TRBD1 (6 bases). The CDR3 totals 14 residues. In germline, CDR1 is SEHNR, CDR2 FQNEAQ (reference sequence). The V gene lost 3 bases and the J gene lost 0 bases, with 8 bases spanning the gap. The CDR3 region is CASSLDRANYGYTF. CDR3 in DNA: TGTGCCAGCAGCTTGGACAGAGCTAACTATGGCTACACCTTC.

This clonotype was seen only a few times. Since a much larger clone is just one base distant, this may be a read error. The chain joins TRBV7-2 to TRBJ2-5; D remains ambiguous. This CDR3 spans 14 amino acids. Germline values: CDR1 SGHTA, CDR2 FQGNSA. The ends were cut back, 10 bases at V and 4 bases at J, with 19 bases in the middle. CDR3: CANRILGMGETQYF. CDR3 DNA: TGTGCCAACAGAATCTTGGGGATGGGAGAGACCCAGTACTTC.

The rearrangement links TRBV2 to TRBJ2-7, with D possibly matching TRBD1 (6 bases). Germline values: CDR1 SNHLY, CDR2 FYNNEI. The CDR3 is 14 residues long. Trimming removed 8 bases at V and 0 bases at J, with 14 bases between. CDR3 protein: CASEAGTLSYEQYF. DNA for the CDR3: TGTGCCAGCGAAGCCGGGACACTCTCCTACGAGCAGTACTTC. Combining the CDR3 with reference TRBV2 and TRBJ2-7 gives the whole variable domain EPEVTQTPSHQVTQMGQEVILRCVPISNHLYFYWYRQILGQKVEFLVSFYNNEISEKSEIFDDQFSVERPDGSNFTLKIRSTKLEDSAMYFCASEAGTLSYEQYFGPGTRLTVT.

This rearrangement joins TRBV11-2 to TRBJ2-3; D is ambiguous. The V gene's germline CDR1 is SGHAT and CDR2 FQNNGV. Trimming took 3 bases from V and 5 from J, leaving 3 bases between them. This CDR3 region has 11 residues. The CDR3 sequence: CASSLIDTQYF. The CDR3 DNA reads as TGTGCCAGCAGCTTGATAGATACGCAGTATTTT.

There are many counts of this clonotype. V and J are TRBV6-5 and TRBJ1-1, with TRBD1 as a possible D gene (5 bases). The germline gives CDR1 MNHEY, CDR2 SVGAGI. V gave up 4 bases and J gave up 5 bases, with 11 bases separating them. The CDR3 runs 13 residues. The CDR3 region is CASSLLGETEAFF. CDR3 nucleotides: TGTGCCAGCAGTTTGTTAGGGGAAACTGAAGCTTTCTTT.

This clonotype showed up many times. The rearrangement joins TRBV10-3 to TRBJ1-1; possible D gene TRBD1, 5 bases. The CDR3 is 14 residues long. CDR1 ENHRY and CDR2 SYGVKD come from the germline V gene. V shed 10 bases and J shed 4 bases, with 19 bases lying between them. CDR3 region: CATVAYRGATEAFF. The DNA for the CDR3 is TGTGCCACCGTTGCGTATCGTGGGGCCACTGAAGCTTTCTTT.

This chain uses TRBV19 with TRBJ1-4; 7 positions match TRBD1. Germline CDR1 and CDR2: LNHDA and SQIVND (reference sequence). The CDR3 runs 15 residues. V lost 6 bases to trimming and J lost 6 bases; unmatched junction nucleotides: 10. The CDR3 DNA reads as TGTGCCAGTAGGAGCCGGGACAGTCAATATGAAAAACTGTTTTTT. As protein: CASRSRDSQYEKLFF.

This clonotype was counted between two and nine times. The chain has TRBV24-1 and TRBJ2-3; TRBD1 matches 7 bases. CDR3 length: 14 residues. Trimming cost V 7 bases and J 8 bases; bases outside gene matches: 11. Germline assignment: CDR1 KGHDR and CDR2 SFDVKD. In DNA form, the CDR3 reads TGTGCCACCAGCCCGGGACAGAGCATCCGTACGCAGTATTTT. This gives the protein CATSPGQSIRTQYF.

This clonotype was detected many times. The J gene is TRBJ2-5, the V gene TRBV10-3; the D is unclear. The V gene lost 2 bases and the J gene lost 3 bases, with 10 bases spanning the gap. Germline lookup yields CDR1 ENHRY and CDR2 SYGVKD. The CDR3 has 14 residues. Written as DNA, the CDR3 is TGTGCCATCAGTGAGAGACAACGTGAAGAGACCCAGTACTTC. Translated, it gives CAISERQREETQYF.

The V and J genes are TRBV14 and TRBJ2-4; D is tentatively TRBD1 or TRBD2 (5 bases each). Deletions cut 3 bases from V and 8 bases from J, with 14 bases between. Germline V gene data show CDR1 as SGHDN and CDR2 as FVKESK. The CDR3 has 14 amino acids. The CDR3 DNA sequence: TGTGCCAGCAGCCATCACAGAGGGGACCACATTCAGTACTTC. This encodes CASSHHRGDHIQYF. The whole variable domain, remainder taken from reference TRBV14 and TRBJ2-4, is EAGVTQFPSHSVIEKGQTVTLRCDPISGHDNLYWYRRVMGKEIKFLLHFVKESKQDESGMPNNRFLAERTGGTYSTLKVQPAELEDSGVYFCASSHHRGDHIQYFGAGTRLSVL.

This clonotype was counted at least ten times. This chain connects TRBV2 to TRBJ2-5, with unresolved D. Germline CDR1 SNHLY, CDR2 FYNNEI. There are 10 residues in the CDR3. V was trimmed by 7 bases and J by 3 bases, leaving 3 bases between them. The CDR3, as DNA: TGTGCCAGCATGGAAGAGACCCAGTACTTC. Residues: CASMEETQYF.

The rearrangement joins TRBV7-3 to TRBJ1-1; weak D call: TRBD1 (5 bases). V was cut by 5 bases and J by 1 base, with 11 bases left in between. From germline, CDR1 is SGHTA and CDR2 FQGTGA. The CDR3 extends over 14 amino acids. In DNA form, the CDR3 reads TGTGCCAGCAGCGAACTAGACAGGAACACTGAAGCTTTCTTT. Its translation is CASSELDRNTEAFF.

The chain couples TRBV6-1 to TRBJ2-5; tentatively, D is TRBD2 (6 bases). This CDR3 is 15 amino acids long. Germline V gives CDR1 MNHNS, CDR2 SASEGT. V lost 3 bases, J lost 7 bases, and 18 bases lay in between. CDR3 sequence reads: CASSEPPSGEWTQYF. The DNA for the CDR3 is TGTGCCAGCAGTGAGCCACCCTCGGGGGAATGGACCCAGTACTTC.

A few counts support this clonotype. This sequence joins TRBV6-1 and TRBJ2-7; 11 bases match TRBD2. The CDR3 contains 15 residues. Germline CDR1 MNHNS, CDR2 SASEGT. V lost 7 bases and J lost 3; bases outside the gene matches: 8. The CDR3 loop is CASMGALAGDYEQYF. CDR3 bases: TGTGCCAGCATGGGGGCACTAGCGGGAGACTACGAGCAGTACTTC.

In this sample, this clonotype turned up a few times. The J gene is TRBJ1-2, the V gene TRBV29-1; TRBD1 aligns across 9 bases. This CDR3 comprises 14 residues. The trim removed 1 base at V and 4 bases at J, leaving 4 bases unmatched. CDR1 SQVTM and CDR2 ANQGSEA come from the germline V gene. This CDR3 is CSVEGTGDFYGYTF. The CDR3 DNA reads TGCAGCGTTGAAGGGACAGGGGACTTCTATGGCTACACCTTC. Supplemented by reference TRBV29-1 and TRBJ1-2, the full variable domain reads SAVISQKPSRDICQRGTSLTIQCQVDSQVTMMFWYRQQPGQSLTLIATANQGSEATYESGFVIDKFPISRPNLTFSTLTVSNMSPEDSSIYLCSVEGTGDFYGYTFGSGTRLTVV.

V gene TRBV6-1 combines with J gene TRBJ2-1; 14 bases are a match to TRBD2. The CDR3 runs to 16 residues. The germline V gene has CDR1 MNHNS and CDR2 SASEGT. With 7 bases clipped from V and 7 bases from J, the junction kept 9 bases outside the gene matches. The CDR3 DNA follows: TGTGCCAGCAATACGGGGACTAGCGGGAGACGGAATGAGCAGTTCTTC. Amino acids: CASNTGTSGRRNEQFF.

This clonotype has only a few counts. V gene TRBV19 combines with J gene TRBJ1-5; D remains unclear. Germline V gives CDR1 LNHDA, CDR2 SQIVND (reference sequence). V shed 5 bases and J shed 2 bases, with 10 bases lying between them. The CDR3 loop spans 14 amino acids. This CDR3 reads CASSYAQGNQPQHF. The CDR3 DNA is TGTGCCAGTAGTTACGCCCAGGGCAATCAGCCCCAGCATTTT.

There are many counts of this clonotype. The gene calls are TRBV6-1 and TRBJ2-4; D assignment may be TRBD1 or TRBD2 (5 bases each). Trimming left V 6 bases short and J 5 bases short, with 11 bases between. This CDR3 has 13 residues. Per germline, CDR1 MNHNS and CDR2 SASEGT. DNA of the CDR3: TGTGCCAGCAGGGAGGTGGGGGAAAACATTCAGTACTTC. This translates into CASREVGENIQYF.

This clonotype was counted ten times or more. J is TRBJ1-2 and V is TRBV6-1; weak D call: TRBD1 (5 bases). The V end lost 6 bases, the J end lost 6 bases, and 20 bases lay between the germline ends. Germline lookup yields CDR1 MNHNS and CDR2 SASEGT. The CDR3 is 15 residues long. Here the CDR3 reads CASSPLEDRFHGYTF. CDR3 bases: TGTGCCAGCAGCCCCTTGGAAGACAGATTTCATGGCTACACCTTC.

This chain uses TRBV20-1 with TRBJ2-7, with 8 bases aligning to TRBD1. Germline-derived CDR1 and CDR2 are DFQATT and SNEGSKA (reference sequence). V gave up 1 base and J gave up 4 bases; unmatched junction bases: 9. The CDR3 runs to 15 residues. The CDR3 spells CSARAPGTGGYEQYF. CDR3 in DNA: TGCAGTGCTAGAGCTCCGGGGACAGGAGGGTACGAGCAGTACTTC.

This clonotype was seen once. V gene TRBV5-5 combines with J gene TRBJ2-7; maybe TRBD1 (5 bases). Germline V gene data show CDR1 as SGHKS and CDR2 as YYEKEE (reference sequence). The CDR3 has 14 amino acids. V lost 4 bases to trimming and J lost 3 bases, with 14 bases between them. The CDR3 coding sequence is TGTGCCAGCAGCCAGGGTTTGGCCATCTACGAGCAGTACTTC. Translating gives CASSQGLAIYEQYF.

V usage is TRBV20-1 and J usage is TRBJ2-7; weak D call: TRBD2 (5 bases). This CDR3 has 14 amino acids. V lost 0 bases, J lost 1 base, and 10 bases lay in between. Germline lookup yields CDR1 DFQATT and CDR2 SNEGSKA (reference sequence). The CDR3 nucleotides are TGCAGTGCTAGAGAGACCAGCGGTTCCTACGAGCAGTACTTC. This encodes CSARETSGSYEQYF.

This clonotype came up a few times. This chain links TRBV7-9 with TRBJ1-5; TRBD1 matches 8 bases. This CDR3 contains 15 residues. Germline CDR1 SEHNR, CDR2 FQNEAQ (reference sequence). The V and J ends lost 6 bases and 1 base, in that order; junction bases with no gene match: 5. This CDR3 is CASSSDRVSNQPQHF. For the CDR3, the DNA is TGTGCCAGCAGTTCGGACAGGGTCAGCAATCAGCCCCAGCATTTT.

This clonotype was observed a few times. This sequence joins TRBV5-1 and TRBJ2-7; TRBD2 is a possible D gene (6 bases). The germline V and J ends were trimmed by 4 bases and 7 bases, with 21 bases remaining between them. The CDR3 has 15 residues. Germline V gives CDR1 SGHRS, CDR2 YFSETQ. The CDR3, as DNA: TGCGCCAGCAGCCCAGGTGGGCGTGAAGGGAGGGAGCAGTACTTC. Amino acids: CASSPGGREGREQYF.

CDR3: CASSYSLAGAVNEQFF. Here the CDR3 DNA reads TGTGCCAGCAGTTACTCGCTAGCGGGAGCCGTTAATGAGCAGTTCTTC. This chain connects TRBV6-2 or TRBV6-3 to TRBJ2-1, with 10 bases fitting TRBD2. V lost 0 bases to trimming and J lost 7 bases; unmatched junction nucleotides: 6. CDR1 MNHEY and CDR2 SVGEGT come from the germline V gene. The CDR3 spans 16 residues.

The rearrangement uses TRBV5-1 and TRBJ2-5, with 9 bases aligning to TRBD1. This CDR3 has 15 amino acids. In germline, CDR1 is SGHRS, CDR2 YFSETQ. Unmatched junction bases numbered 4, after V lost 3 bases and J lost 1 base. The CDR3 DNA reads TGCGCCAGCAGCTCGGGACAGGGAGGCCAAGAGACCCAGTACTTC. Its translation is CASSSGQGGQETQYF.

This clonotype was seen more than once but under ten times. V is TRBV12-3 or TRBV12-4 and J is TRBJ2-2; no clear D. Trimming cost V 3 bases and J 0 bases, with 11 bases left between them. The CDR3 has 16 amino acids. The CDR3 DNA is TGTGCCAGCAGTTTTGACGGCGGTTCGAACACCGGGGAGCTGTTTTTT. It yields the protein CASSFDGGSNTGELFF.